A single sample is the source of the 23 T cell receptor beta chains below, sequenced in a study of shared T cell receptors in the human thymus (dated by TCRdb to the early 2020s). The library came from the immunoSEQ multiplex PCR assay. TCRdb took over this immuneACCESS table, retaining in-frame rearrangements with V and J assigned. Such tables are incomplete; in checked studies, under half of the missing clones stem from an unresolved V gene, and the remainder is unexplained. Within this sample are roughly 700,000 clones, with approximately 90% of them counted one time only. Around 0.0099% of the sample rests with the top ten. This sample also belongs to another study, concerning human thymus T cells.

What was sequenced was thymocytes. The receptors derive from a boy under two years old with a congenital heart defect. Donor details come from another sample of the same person, matched by shared clones.

The gene calls are TRBV9 and TRBJ2-3; tentatively, D is TRBD2 (6 bases). The CDR3 contains 17 residues. Germline V gene data show CDR1 as SGDLS and CDR2 as YYNGEE. V was trimmed by 0 bases and J by 0 bases, leaving 14 bases between them. The CDR3: CASSVVRESNSTDTQYF. In DNA form, the CDR3 reads TGTGCCAGCAGCGTAGTTCGGGAGAGCAATAGCACAGATACGCAGTATTTT.

The genes are TRBV2 and TRBJ2-1; 9 bases line up with TRBD1. Germline values: CDR1 SNHLY, CDR2 FYNNEI. V lost 8 bases, J lost 7 bases, and 12 bases stayed unmatched. This CDR3 comprises 15 residues. The DNA for the CDR3 is TGTGCCAGCGAATTAGGGGGACAGGGAGGAAATGAGCAGTTCTTC. It codes for CASELGGQGGNEQFF.

This chain links TRBV28 with TRBJ2-1, with D maybe TRBD2 (6 bases). In germline, CDR1 is MDHEN, CDR2 SYDVKM. V lost 8 bases to trimming and J lost 1 base, with 18 bases between them. The CDR3 consists of 16 residues. CDR3: CASSGRQRESYNEQFF. In DNA, the CDR3 is TGTGCCAGCTCTGGGAGGCAGCGAGAGTCCTACAATGAGCAGTTCTTC.

This chain uses TRBV11-3 with TRBJ1-1; D call uncertain. This CDR3 region has 12 residues. Trimming took 5 bases from V and 5 from J, leaving 9 bases between them. Germline V lookup: CDR1 SGHNT, CDR2 YENEEA. In DNA form, the CDR3 reads TGTGCCAGCAGCGTTACTCGGACTGAAGCTTTCTTT. Its translation: CASSVTRTEAFF.

This clone showed up just once. The gene calls are TRBV13 and TRBJ1-3, with D unresolved. CDR1 and CDR2 (germline): PRHDT, FYEKMQ (reference sequence). CDR3 size: 13 residues. V lost 5 bases and J 7 bases, leaving 12 bases between the germline ends. Here the CDR3 DNA reads TGTGCCAGCAGCGCCAAACTTGCGAACACCATATATTTT. Amino acid sequence: CASSAKLANTIYF.

The count of this clone is one. This sequence joins TRBV11-2 and TRBJ2-4; perhaps TRBD2 as D (5 bases). CDR1 and CDR2 (germline): SGHAT, FQNNGV. V shed 1 base and J shed 4 bases, with 8 bases lying between them. The CDR3 has 14 amino acids. The CDR3 loop is CASSLGGLKNIQYF. DNA of the CDR3: TGTGCCAGCAGCTTAGGAGGACTTAAAAACATTCAGTACTTC.

This clone has just one count. V is TRBV10-3 and J is TRBJ1-2, with D maybe TRBD1 (5 bases). The CDR3 extends over 15 amino acids. V was shortened by 3 bases and J by 3 bases, with 14 bases between the two germline ends. Germline V CDR1 and CDR2: ENHRY, SYGVKD. CDR3 sequence reads: CAISEASDRDYGYTF. DNA for the CDR3: TGTGCCATCAGTGAAGCGAGTGACAGAGACTATGGCTACACCTTC.

The V call is TRBV4-3, the J call TRBJ2-1; 11 bases map to TRBD1. Germline CDR1 and CDR2: LGHNA and YSLEER. With 0 bases clipped from V and 7 bases from J, the junction kept 5 bases outside the gene matches. This CDR3 is built from 16 residues. The CDR3 DNA reads TGCGCCAGCAGCCAAGAAGGGACAGGGGGATATAATGAGCAGTTCTTC. Translating gives CASSQEGTGGYNEQFF.

The gene calls are TRBV5-1 and TRBJ2-6; 8 nucleotides agree with TRBD1. V dropped 4 bases and J dropped 0; count of bases not matched to a gene: 21. The CDR3 runs 22 residues. Germline V gives CDR1 SGHRS, CDR2 YFSETQ. The CDR3 sequence: CASSPDRGGPPDHNSGANVLTF. CDR3 DNA sequence: TGCGCCAGCAGCCCCGACAGGGGTGGCCCCCCAGATCATAACTCTGGGGCCAACGTCCTGACTTTC.

This chain connects TRBV7-2 to TRBJ2-5; a possible D gene is TRBD2 (6 bases). CDR1 and CDR2 from the germline V gene are SGHTA and FQGNSA. Trimming took 5 bases from V and 2 from J, leaving 21 bases between them. This CDR3 has 17 residues. The CDR3 coding sequence is TGTGCCAGCAGCGTCCGGGACTCCAAAACAAAACAAGAGACCCAGTACTTC. Its protein product is CASSVRDSKTKQETQYF.

This clone was found a few times. The V and J genes are TRBV18 and TRBJ2-5, with TRBD2 identical over 7 bases. Germline V gives CDR1 KGHSH, CDR2 LQKENI. With 3 bases clipped from V and 3 bases from J, the junction kept 7 bases outside the gene matches. This CDR3 spans 15 amino acids. For the CDR3, the DNA is TGTGCCAGCTCACCTATAATAGCGGGTAAAGAGACCCAGTACTTC. It translates to CASSPIIAGKETQYF. Together with reference TRBV18 and TRBJ2-5, the CDR3 gives the full variable domain: NAGVMQNPRHLVRRRGQEARLRCSPMKGHSHVYWYRQLPEEGLKFMVYLQKENIIDESGMPKERFSAEFPKEGPSILRIQQVVRGDSAAYFCASSPIIAGKETQYFGPGTRLLVL.

This chain uses TRBV7-2 with TRBJ2-1; 9 nucleotides match TRBD2. CDR3 length: 15 residues. J lost 2 bases, V lost 5 bases, and 4 bases had no gene match. The germline V gene has CDR1 SGHTA and CDR2 FQGNSA. The CDR3 region has the DNA TGTGCCAGCAGCACGGGGACTAGCCCCTACAATGAGCAGTTCTTC. Translated: CASSTGTSPYNEQFF.

The chain links TRBV25-1 to TRBJ2-7; 9 bases are shared with TRBD1. Germline assignment: CDR1 MGHDK and CDR2 SYGVNS. V lost 6 bases, J lost 3 bases, and 3 bases stayed unmatched. The CDR3 is 13 amino acids. As DNA, the CDR3 is TGTGCCAGCAGCCGGGACAGGGTCTACGAGCAGTACTTC. Its protein product is CASSRDRVYEQYF.

J is TRBJ2-1 and V is TRBV7-9; 8 positions agree with TRBD2. There are 13 residues in the CDR3. Germline assignment: CDR1 SEHNR and CDR2 FQNEAQ (reference sequence). The J segment lost 7 bases and the V segment lost 9 bases, leaving 8 bases of the junction unmatched. The CDR3 sequence: CARNSGRGNEQFF. CDR3 bases: TGTGCCAGGAACAGCGGGAGAGGAAATGAGCAGTTCTTC.

This clone has only one observation. V usage is TRBV7-2 and J usage is TRBJ1-2, with D hard to call. The CDR3 is 12 amino acids. The V and J ends lost 1 base and 11 bases respectively, with 11 bases between them. Germline CDR1 reads SGHTA; CDR2 reads FQGNSA. The CDR3 DNA sequence: TGTGCCAGCAGCTTAGACCAGATCCGATACACCTTC. Translation: CASSLDQIRYTF.

The chain couples TRBV27 to TRBJ2-7; 8 bases line up with TRBD1. There are 16 residues in the CDR3. Germline V gives CDR1 MNHEY, CDR2 SMNVEV (reference sequence). Losses at the gene ends were 5 bases for V and 2 bases for J; bases not matched to a gene: 11. The CDR3: CASSPRGTGGPYEQYF. The CDR3 nucleotides are TGTGCCAGCAGTCCCCGCGGGACAGGAGGTCCCTACGAGCAGTACTTC.

The V and J genes are TRBV28 and TRBJ2-7, with D tentatively TRBD2 (5 bases). The ends were cut back, 6 bases at V and 1 base at J, with 13 bases in the middle. This CDR3 contains 14 residues. Per the germline V gene, CDR1 is MDHEN and CDR2 is SYDVKM. CDR3 sequence (DNA): TGTGCCAGCAGCCGAGCGGTCATGTCCTACGAGCAGTACTTC. This gives the protein CASSRAVMSYEQYF. The full variable domain, completed using reference TRBV28 and TRBJ2-7, is DVKVTQSSRYLVKRTGEKVFLECVQDMDHENMFWYRQDPGLGLRLIYFSYDVKMKEKGDIPEGYSVSREKKERFSLILESASTNQTSMYLCASSRAVMSYEQYFGPGTRLTVT.

The CDR3: CASSPTAGGEEFF. CDR3 bases: TGTGCCAGCAGCCCAACAGCGGGAGGTGAAGAGTTCTTC. The chain recombines TRBV27 with TRBJ2-1, with 9 bases fitting TRBD2. V gave up 6 bases and J gave up 14 bases; unmatched junction bases: 11. This CDR3 is built from 13 residues. From germline, CDR1 is MNHEY and CDR2 SMNVEV (reference sequence).

This chain links TRBV19 with TRBJ2-5, with 8 bases identical to TRBD2. The CDR3 contains 13 residues. Germline V gene data show CDR1 as LNHDA and CDR2 as SQIVND (reference sequence). Losses at the gene ends were 2 bases for V and 5 bases for J; bases not matched to a gene: 1. CDR3 sequence reads: CASSIKREETQYF. The CDR3, as DNA: TGTGCCAGTAGTATAAAGCGGGAGGAGACCCAGTACTTC.

The chain couples TRBV2 to TRBJ2-1; D is perhaps TRBD1 (6 bases). Germline values: CDR1 SNHLY, CDR2 FYNNEI. The germline V and J ends were trimmed by 1 base and 15 bases, with 10 bases remaining between them. The CDR3 is 11 residues long. CDR3 protein: CASSEGRGAFF. Here the CDR3 DNA reads TGTGCCAGCAGTGAAGGCAGGGGCGCGTTCTTC.

The chain is built from TRBV10-1 and TRBJ2-2, with 13 bases lining up with TRBD2. The CDR3 extends over 21 amino acids. The V segment lost 3 bases and the J segment 4 bases; nucleotides outside the gene matches: 17. Germline V gene data show CDR1 as WNHNN and CDR2 as SYGVQD (reference sequence). DNA for the CDR3: TGCGCCAGCAGTGATTTTGGGTTTGTACTAGCGGGAGGGATCGCCACCGGGGAGCTGTTTTTT. It translates to CASSDFGFVLAGGIATGELFF.

The chain carries TRBV7-6 and TRBJ2-1; 7 bases are a match to TRBD2. The CDR3 extends over 17 amino acids. CDR1 is SGHVS, CDR2 FNYEAQ, per germline. V lost 5 bases and J lost 0; bases outside the gene matches: 10. The CDR3 loop reads CASSPSTGGGSYNEQFF. DNA of the CDR3: TGTGCCAGCAGCCCATCTACTGGGGGGGGCTCCTACAATGAGCAGTTCTTC.

This chain connects TRBV30 to TRBJ1-2; D is ambiguous. This CDR3 contains 19 residues. The germline V and J ends were trimmed by 0 bases and 4 bases, with 27 bases remaining between them. CDR1 GTSNPN and CDR2 SVGIG come from the germline V gene (reference sequence). The CDR3: CAWSVRDGIDFPRLYGYTF. CDR3 nucleotides: TGTGCCTGGAGTGTCCGAGACGGGATCGATTTCCCACGTCTCTATGGCTACACCTTC.